The present TCR beta chain was sequenced within a study of tumor-infiltrating lymphocytes in oesophageal squamous cell carcinoma. The CDR3 is 16 residues long. Germline assignment: CDR1 MNHNS and CDR2 SASEGT. Trimming at V came to 6 bases and at J to 3 bases, leaving 13 bases not matched to a gene. TCRdb redid the calling of the PCR reads with MiXCR, one entry per CDR3 protein. Among over 10,000 distinct CDR3 sequences listed, approximately 50% were seen once. The chain uses TRBV6-1 and TRBJ1-2; 7 bases are shared with TRBD1. Material for sequencing was normal esophageal tissue next to the tumor. The sequence derives from a male donor with esophageal squamous cell carcinoma. CDR3: CASRASAARGDYGYTF. The CDR3 DNA sequence: TGTGCCAGCAGGGCAAGTGCGGCCAGGGGGGACTATGGCTACACCTTC.